The 29 T cell receptor beta chains below come from one sample, sequenced in a study of T cell responses to AZD1222 COVID-19 vaccine. Method: immunoSEQ multiplex PCR; TCRdb's copy keeps in-frame clones and lacks some. The data show over 100,000 clones, approximately 90% seen once. Sequenced here: peripheral blood, sampled 28 days after the second AZD1222 dose. Receptors were obtained from an adult who received the AZD1222 COVID-19 vaccine.

This chain uses TRBV18 with TRBJ2-7, with 8 bases identical to TRBD1. The germline V gene encodes CDR1 KGHSH and CDR2 LQKENI. With 6 bases clipped from V and 0 bases from J, the junction kept 7 bases outside the gene matches. CDR3 size: 15 residues. The CDR3 loop reads CASSPGQASSYEQYF. Here the CDR3 DNA reads TGTGCCAGCTCCCCGGGACAGGCTAGCTCCTACGAGCAGTACTTC.

The chain carries TRBV5-4 and TRBJ1-1; 7 bases fit TRBD1. V dropped 4 bases and J dropped 9; count of bases not matched to a gene: 6. Per germline, CDR1 SGHNT and CDR2 YYREEE (reference sequence). CDR3 length equals 12 residues. The CDR3 nucleotides read TGTGCCAGCAGCGACCGGGACAGAAAAGCTTTCTTT. This codes for CASSDRDRKAFF.

In this sample, this clone turned up once. V and J are TRBV15 and TRBJ2-7; no reliable D call. Germline CDR1 LNHNV, CDR2 YYDKDF (reference sequence). V was clipped by 2 bases and J by 4 bases, with 9 bases between them. CDR3 length: 13 amino acids. The CDR3 here is CATSRLGPYEQYF. In DNA, the CDR3 is TGTGCCACCAGCAGACTCGGGCCGTACGAGCAGTACTTC.

The rearrangement joins TRBV11-2 to TRBJ2-5; tentative D call: TRBD1 (6 bases). Per germline, CDR1 SGHAT and CDR2 FQNNGV. CDR3 length equals 14 residues. Trimming cost V 5 bases and J 5 bases, with 15 bases left between them. Here the CDR3 DNA reads TGTGCCAGCAGCCCAAGCCCAGGGGTTGAGACCCAGTACTTC. This sequence encodes CASSPSPGVETQYF.

The V gene is TRBV6-1, the J gene TRBJ1-5; no firm D call. CDR1 is MNHNS and CDR2 is SASEGT in the germline V gene. This CDR3 has 16 residues. The V end was cut by 2 bases, the J end by 0 bases, with 11 bases between. The CDR3 DNA reads as TGTGCCAGCAGTGAATTGGTGGCACCTAGCAATCAGCCCCAGCATTTT. Translating gives CASSELVAPSNQPQHF.

The chain joins TRBV4-2 to TRBJ1-2, with 7 bases identical to TRBD1. From germline, CDR1 is LGHNA and CDR2 YNFKEQ. The V and J ends lost 4 bases and 3 bases, in that order; junction bases with no gene match: 5. The length of the CDR3 is 14 residues. This CDR3 reads CASSLGTAYYGYTF. In nucleotides, the CDR3 is TGTGCCAGCAGCCTAGGGACAGCCTACTATGGCTACACCTTC.

V usage is TRBV7-2 and J usage is TRBJ1-6; D is unclear. The V and J ends lost 5 bases and 10 bases respectively, with 9 bases between them. Germline CDR1 SGHTA, CDR2 FQGNSA. The CDR3 runs to 12 residues. The chain's CDR3 is CASSRALSPLHF. The CDR3, as DNA: TGTGCCAGCAGCCGCGCTTTGTCACCCCTCCACTTT.

The rearrangement links TRBV4-3 to TRBJ1-1, with 8 bases lining up with TRBD1. The V gene's germline CDR1 is LGHNA and CDR2 YSLEER. The CDR3 covers 17 residues. Trimming removed 3 bases from V and 6 bases from J; junction bases left unmatched: 15. For the CDR3, the DNA is TGCGCCAGCAGCCAGAGGGGGACAGGCCCATATACGGCTGAAGCTTTCTTT. Translated: CASSQRGTGPYTAEAFF.

This chain connects TRBV5-1 to TRBJ1-2, with no clear D. V was trimmed by 2 bases and J by 4 bases, leaving 12 bases between them. Germline CDR1 is SGHRS and CDR2 is YFSETQ. This CDR3 region has 14 residues. CDR3: CASSFGDGFYGYTF. In nucleotides, the CDR3 is TGCGCCAGCAGCTTTGGTGACGGCTTCTATGGCTACACCTTC.

The rearrangement joins TRBV29-1 to TRBJ1-2; the D is unclear. V was trimmed by 4 bases and J by 1 base, leaving 10 bases between them. The CDR3 is made up of 13 amino acids. From germline, CDR1 is SQVTM and CDR2 ANQGSEA. CDR3: CSVALGGNYGYTF. CDR3 in DNA: TGCAGCGTTGCGCTAGGAGGTAACTATGGCTACACCTTC.

The J gene is TRBJ2-1, the V gene TRBV5-4; maybe TRBD2 (6 bases). V was pared by 0 bases and J by 4 bases, with 8 bases between. Germline values: CDR1 SGHNT, CDR2 YYREEE (reference sequence). CDR3 size: 14 residues. The CDR3: CASSLASGYNEQFF. DNA for the CDR3: TGTGCCAGCAGCTTGGCAAGCGGGTACAATGAGCAGTTCTTC.

This clone came up once. The chain links TRBV7-8 to TRBJ2-3; tentatively, D is TRBD2 (7 bases). With 6 bases removed from V and 4 bases from J, the gap between germline ends came to 11 bases. This CDR3 contains 13 residues. Germline CDR1 and CDR2: SGHVS and FQNEAQ. The DNA of the CDR3 is TGTGCCAGCAGAAGGGGGGGGCCAGATACGCAGTATTTT. Residues: CASRRGGPDTQYF.

V usage is TRBV19 and J usage is TRBJ1-2; TRBD1 matches 12 bases. Trimming took 9 bases from V and 2 from J; bases not matched to a gene: 13. CDR1 LNHDA and CDR2 SQIVND come from the germline V gene (reference sequence). The CDR3 sequence is 17 residues long. DNA of the CDR3: TGTGCCAGCAATCTTGGGACAGGGGGCCCTCAGAACTATGGCTACACCTTC. Its protein is CASNLGTGGPQNYGYTF.

The chain links TRBV7-2 to TRBJ1-1; D gene unclear. The V gene's germline CDR1 is SGHTA and CDR2 FQGNSA. This CDR3 has 13 residues. With 5 bases removed from V and 2 bases from J, the gap between germline ends came to 9 bases. Written as DNA, the CDR3 is TGTGCCAGCAGCCAACCGACAAACACTGAAGCTTTCTTT. Protein product: CASSQPTNTEAFF.

The chain joins TRBV19 to TRBJ2-3, with D possibly matching TRBD2 (6 bases). The V and J ends lost 6 bases and 0 bases respectively, with 19 bases between them. Per germline, CDR1 LNHDA and CDR2 SQIVND (reference sequence). The CDR3 covers 17 residues. CDR3: CASSTIEGLLSTDTQYF. CDR3 sequence (DNA): TGTGCCAGTAGCACAATAGAAGGACTACTTAGCACAGATACGCAGTATTTT.

The chain combines TRBV28 with TRBJ2-5; D gene uncertain. V gave up 3 bases and J gave up 3 bases, with 11 bases separating them. Per germline, CDR1 MDHEN and CDR2 SYDVKM. The length of the CDR3 is 14 residues. The CDR3 spells CASSLPAAKETQYF. The CDR3 coding sequence is TGTGCCAGCAGTTTGCCTGCGGCCAAAGAGACCCAGTACTTC.

A word on this clone: The CDR3 does not end in the conserved phenylalanine or tryptophan, so this is likely a read error. The DNA is omitted, as the CDR3 cannot be located on it reliably, and the CDR3 follows TCRdb's listing. V is TRBV5-8 and J is TRBJ1-1. A total of 13 residues make up the CDR3, ends included. Per germline, CDR1 SGHTS and CDR2 YDEGEE. CDR3 residues: CASSLGPGPVRLA.

This chain links TRBV19 with TRBJ2-7; TRBD2 matches 10 bases. V trimming: 3 bases; J trimming: 1 base; junction bases outside the gene matches: 6. Looked up from germline, CDR1 is LNHDA and CDR2 is SQIVND (reference sequence). This CDR3 comprises 16 residues. The DNA of the CDR3 is TGTGCCAGTAGTATCCAGCATAGCGGGGGGTCCTACGAGCAGTACTTC. Its protein product is CASSIQHSGGSYEQYF.

The chain couples TRBV7-2 to TRBJ1-2; no definite D call. The CDR3 spans 13 residues. V lost 5 bases and J lost 4, with 11 bases in between. The germline gives CDR1 SGHTA, CDR2 FQGNSA. The chain's CDR3 is CASSLPPIYGYTF. The CDR3 DNA sequence: TGTGCCAGCAGCCTCCCCCCCATCTATGGCTACACCTTC.

This chain connects TRBV2 to TRBJ1-4, with D maybe TRBD1 (5 bases). With 10 bases removed from V and 5 bases from J, the gap between germline ends came to 14 bases. Germline V gene sequence: CDR1 SNHLY, CDR2 FYNNEI. This CDR3 has 13 amino acids. CDR3 nucleotides: TGTGCCACCGGGGGAGTCTCAAATGAAAAACTGTTTTTT. Protein sequence: CATGGVSNEKLFF.

In this sample, this clone turned up a few times. The chain recombines TRBV19 with TRBJ2-1, with 8 bases that match TRBD2. From germline, CDR1 is LNHDA and CDR2 SQIVND (reference sequence). This CDR3 is built from 16 residues. V lost 6 bases, J lost 4 bases, and 11 bases stayed unmatched. Here the CDR3 reads CASSNTGLARYNEQFF. CDR3 DNA sequence: TGTGCCAGTAGCAATACCGGACTAGCCCGATACAATGAGCAGTTCTTC.

This clone is a singleton in its sample. This chain joins TRBV29-1 and TRBJ2-5; no reliable D call. Trimming stripped 8 bases from V and 2 bases from J, with 15 bases between. The CDR3 extends over 13 amino acids. Per germline, CDR1 SQVTM and CDR2 ANQGSEA. CDR3 sequence: CSTLGGQQETQYF. DNA of the CDR3: TGCAGCACCTTGGGCGGTCAGCAAGAGACCCAGTACTTC. The full variable domain, in which reference TRBV29-1 and TRBJ2-5 provide the parts outside the CDR3, is SAVISQKPSRDICQRGTSLTIQCQVDSQVTMMFWYRQQPGQSLTLIATANQGSEATYESGFVIDKFPISRPNLTFSTLTVSNMSPEDSSIYLCSTLGGQQETQYFGPGTRLLVL.

This chain links TRBV11-3 with TRBJ2-3, with unresolved D. Per the germline V gene, CDR1 is SGHNT and CDR2 is YENEEA. V lost 0 bases, J lost 5 bases, and 6 bases lay in between. The CDR3 is 13 residues long. This CDR3 is CASSLESGDTQYF. CDR3 DNA sequence: TGTGCCAGCAGCTTAGAGTCGGGAGATACGCAGTATTTT.

J is TRBJ2-2 and V is TRBV20-1; 7 positions match TRBD2. Germline V CDR1 and CDR2: DFQATT, SNEGSKA (reference sequence). The CDR3 has 11 amino acids. V dropped 4 bases and J dropped 7; count of bases not matched to a gene: 0. In DNA, the CDR3 is TGCAGTGCTACTAGCGGCGGGGAGCTGTTTTTT. Amino acid sequence: CSATSGGELFF.

Here the CDR3 reads CASSLDRDIQPQHF. The CDR3 DNA reads as TGTGCCAGCAGTTTGGACAGGGACATTCAGCCCCAGCATTTT. This sequence joins TRBV6-2 or TRBV6-3 and TRBJ1-5; 8 positions agree with TRBD1. CDR1 is MNHEY, CDR2 SVGEGT, per germline. V lost 4 bases to trimming and J lost 6 bases; unmatched junction nucleotides: 5. This CDR3 contains 14 residues.

This chain connects TRBV15 to TRBJ2-3; D is possibly TRBD1 (5 bases). The V gene lost 2 bases and the J gene lost 3 bases, with 12 bases spanning the gap. CDR1 and CDR2 from the germline V gene are LNHNV and YYDKDF (reference sequence). The CDR3 spans 15 residues. The CDR3 nucleotides read TGTGCCACCAGCAGAACAAATGGGGCAACAGATACGCAGTATTTT. This translates into CATSRTNGATDTQYF.

This sequence joins TRBV20-1 and TRBJ2-2; D is ambiguous. The ends were cut back, 6 bases at V and 6 bases at J, with 8 bases in the middle. Germline V lookup: CDR1 DFQATT, CDR2 SNEGSKA (reference sequence). The CDR3 totals 11 residues. The CDR3 reads CSAPVAGELFF. CDR3 coding DNA: TGCAGTGCGCCGGTGGCCGGGGAGCTGTTTTTT.

This chain connects TRBV19 to TRBJ1-2, with TRBD1 identical over 12 bases. V lost 1 base to trimming and J lost 8 bases; unmatched junction nucleotides: 5. This CDR3 region has 15 residues. CDR1 and CDR2 (germline): LNHDA, SQIVND (reference sequence). DNA for the CDR3: TGTGCCAGTAGTATAGCGGGACAGGGGGCAAGAGGCTACACCTTC. Translated, it gives CASSIAGQGARGYTF.

The chain is built from TRBV12-5 and TRBJ2-1; TRBD2 matches at 7 bases. Looked up from germline, CDR1 is LGHNT and CDR2 is FRNRAP. The CDR3 is 16 amino acids. Germline trimming cut 3 bases from V and 3 bases from J; bases unmatched to any gene: 8. The CDR3 protein is CASGLSGGGLYNEQFF. The CDR3 DNA is TGTGCTAGTGGTTTATCTGGCGGGGGACTCTACAATGAGCAGTTCTTC.